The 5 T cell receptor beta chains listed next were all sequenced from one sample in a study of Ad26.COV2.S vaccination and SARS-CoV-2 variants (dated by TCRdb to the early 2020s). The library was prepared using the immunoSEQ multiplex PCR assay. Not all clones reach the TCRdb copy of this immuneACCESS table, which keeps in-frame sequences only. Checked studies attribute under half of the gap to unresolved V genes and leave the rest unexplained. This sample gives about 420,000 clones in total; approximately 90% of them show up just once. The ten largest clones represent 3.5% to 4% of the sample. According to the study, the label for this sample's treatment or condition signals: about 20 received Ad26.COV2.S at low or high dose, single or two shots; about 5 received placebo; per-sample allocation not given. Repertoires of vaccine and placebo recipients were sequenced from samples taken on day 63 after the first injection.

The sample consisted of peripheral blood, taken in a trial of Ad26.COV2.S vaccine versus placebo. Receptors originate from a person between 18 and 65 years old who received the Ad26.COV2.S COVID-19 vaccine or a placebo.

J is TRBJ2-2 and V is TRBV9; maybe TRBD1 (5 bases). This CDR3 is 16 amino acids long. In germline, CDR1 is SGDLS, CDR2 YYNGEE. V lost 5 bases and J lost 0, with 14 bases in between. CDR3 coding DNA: TGTGCCAGCAGTTTTGGGGCAGAATCGAACACCGGGGAGCTGTTTTTT. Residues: CASSFGAESNTGELFF.

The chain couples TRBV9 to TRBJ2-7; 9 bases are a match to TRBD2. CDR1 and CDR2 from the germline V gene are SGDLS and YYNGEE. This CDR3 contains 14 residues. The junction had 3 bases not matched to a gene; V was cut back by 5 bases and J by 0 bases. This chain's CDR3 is CASSLAGSSYEQYF. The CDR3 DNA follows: TGTGCCAGCAGTCTAGCGGGGAGCTCCTACGAGCAGTACTTC.

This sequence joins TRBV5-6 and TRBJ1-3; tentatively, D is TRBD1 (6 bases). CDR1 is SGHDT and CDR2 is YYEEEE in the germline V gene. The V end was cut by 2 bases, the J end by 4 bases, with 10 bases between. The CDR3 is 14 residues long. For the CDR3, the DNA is TGTGCCAGCAGCTTTTCAGGGGTCGGAAACACCATATATTTT. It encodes CASSFSGVGNTIYF.

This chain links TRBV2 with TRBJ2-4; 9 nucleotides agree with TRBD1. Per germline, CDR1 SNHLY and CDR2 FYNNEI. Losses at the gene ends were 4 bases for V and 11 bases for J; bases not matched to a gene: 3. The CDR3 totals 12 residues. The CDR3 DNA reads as TGTGCCAGCAGTGGCGACAGGGGGGTTCAGTACTTC. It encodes CASSGDRGVQYF. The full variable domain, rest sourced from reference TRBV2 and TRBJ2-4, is EPEVTQTPSHQVTQMGQEVILRCVPISNHLYFYWYRQILGQKVEFLVSFYNNEISEKSEIFDDQFSVERPDGSNFTLKIRSTKLEDSAMYFCASSGDRGVQYFGAGTRLSVL.

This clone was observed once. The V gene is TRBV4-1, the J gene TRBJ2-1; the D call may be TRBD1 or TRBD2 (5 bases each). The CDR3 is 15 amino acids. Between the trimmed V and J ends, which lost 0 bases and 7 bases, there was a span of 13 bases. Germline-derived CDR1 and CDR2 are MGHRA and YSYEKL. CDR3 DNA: TGCGCCAGCAGCCAAGAATCGGGACCAATTAATGAGCAGTTCTTC. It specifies CASSQESGPINEQFF.